Shown below are 20 T cell receptor beta chains from a single sample sequenced in a study of OX40 agonist ivuxolimab in advanced cancers. Assay: immunoSEQ multiplex PCR; the TCRdb copy retains only in-frame clones and omits some. There are about 26,000 clones in the sample; 76% occur only once, and about 15% lies in the top ten. Sequenced material: CD4+ or CD8+ T cells sorted from blood, taken in a trial of the OX40 agonist ivuxolimab. Every receptor here comes from an adult with an advanced solid tumor such as melanoma, head and neck, liver or kidney cancer.

This clone was seen a handful of times. V is TRBV5-1 and J is TRBJ1-1; D gene ambiguous. V was clipped by 2 bases and J by 1 base, with 6 bases between them. The CDR3 runs to 13 residues. From germline, CDR1 is SGHRS and CDR2 YFSETQ. Written as DNA, the CDR3 is TGCGCCAGCAGCTTACAGCCGAACACTGAAGCTTTCTTT. This encodes CASSLQPNTEAFF.

CDR3 sequence reads: CASSLSTVGSRVNTEAFF. CDR3 DNA: TGTGCCAGCAGTTTATCGACTGTGGGCTCTCGGGTGAACACTGAAGCTTTCTTT. The chain links TRBV27 to TRBJ1-1; D ambiguous. V was trimmed by 0 bases and J by 0 bases, leaving 17 bases between them. CDR1 and CDR2 (germline): MNHEY, SMNVEV (reference sequence). The CDR3 is made up of 18 amino acids.

CDR3 nucleotide sequence: TGTGCCAGTACCCAGGGTGGAGCTACGCAGTATTTT. Translating it yields CASTQGGATQYF. The chain recombines TRBV19 with TRBJ2-3, with D possibly being TRBD1 (5 bases). Germline assignment: CDR1 LNHDA and CDR2 SQIVND (reference sequence). This CDR3 is 12 amino acids long. V lost 7 bases and J lost 8, with 13 bases in between.

This chain links TRBV19 with TRBJ1-5; perhaps TRBD1 as D (5 bases). V was trimmed by 3 bases and J by 6 bases, leaving 12 bases between them. The germline V gene encodes CDR1 LNHDA and CDR2 SQIVND (reference sequence). The CDR3 has 14 amino acids. CDR3 nucleotides: TGTGCCAGTAGTATGGGACTGCCGGGTCAGCCCCAGCATTTT. Its translation: CASSMGLPGQPQHF.

The chain joins TRBV5-6 to TRBJ2-7; TRBD2 aligns across 10 bases. V was pared by 4 bases and J by 2 bases, with 6 bases of the junction left unmatched. Germline values: CDR1 SGHDT, CDR2 YYEEEE. The CDR3 has 15 amino acids. The CDR3 DNA reads as TGTGCCAGCAGCCCTTTAGCGGGGGGTACCTACGAGCAGTACTTC. It translates to CASSPLAGGTYEQYF.

In DNA form, the CDR3 reads TGTGCCAGCAGCTTAGGGGCTAATACGCAGTATTTT. Translating it yields CASSLGANTQYF. V usage is TRBV7-9 and J usage is TRBJ2-3, with no clear D. Per the germline V gene, CDR1 is SEHNR and CDR2 is FQNEAQ (reference sequence). The CDR3 covers 12 residues. Trimming removed 1 base at V and 7 bases at J, with 6 bases between.

In this sample, this clone turned up once. The chain combines TRBV2 with TRBJ1-1; maybe TRBD1 (5 bases). There are 14 residues in the CDR3. Germline CDR1 is SNHLY and CDR2 is FYNNEI. V was cut by 6 bases and J by 5 bases, with 16 bases left in between. The CDR3 protein is CASSEQAGGTEAFF. The CDR3 DNA reads TGTGCCAGCAGCGAACAGGCGGGGGGGACTGAAGCTTTCTTT.

This chain joins TRBV7-9 and TRBJ1-1; D ambiguous. The germline CDR1 and CDR2 sequences are SEHNR and FQNEAQ (reference sequence). CDR3 length: 14 amino acids. The germline V and J ends were trimmed by 2 bases and 3 bases, with 10 bases remaining between them. CDR3 DNA: TGTGCCAGCAGCTTAATCGGCCGGGACACTGAAGCTTTCTTT. Amino acid sequence: CASSLIGRDTEAFF.

The chain uses TRBV19 and TRBJ1-4; tentatively, D is TRBD1 (5 bases). The germline CDR1 and CDR2 sequences are LNHDA and SQIVND (reference sequence). This CDR3 has 13 amino acids. Trimming removed 7 bases from V and 6 bases from J, with 12 bases in between. The CDR3 DNA follows: TGTGCCAGTAACCCGGGCAGGGATGAAAAACTGTTTTTT. Protein product: CASNPGRDEKLFF.

CDR3 loop: CASSYGPGTIYF. CDR3 nucleotide sequence: TGTGCCAGCAGTTATGGCCCAGGCACCATATATTTT. This chain uses TRBV6-5 with TRBJ1-3, with no clear D. The V end lost 3 bases, the J end lost 9 bases, and 9 bases lay between the germline ends. Germline CDR1 is MNHEY and CDR2 is SVGAGI. CDR3 size: 12 residues.

The chain recombines TRBV2 with TRBJ1-1, with D tentatively TRBD1 (5 bases). The germline gives CDR1 SNHLY, CDR2 FYNNEI. The CDR3 is made up of 14 amino acids. V was shortened by 2 bases and J by 2 bases, with 9 bases between the two germline ends. Here the CDR3 reads CASSEQGFNTEAFF. The DNA of the CDR3 is TGTGCCAGCAGTGAACAGGGTTTCAACACTGAAGCTTTCTTT.

This clone was seen a single time. This chain connects TRBV6-5 to TRBJ1-4; D gene unclear. CDR3 length: 15 residues. With 2 bases removed from V and 0 bases from J, the gap between germline ends came to 7 bases. CDR1 is MNHEY and CDR2 is SVGAGI in the germline V gene. Here the CDR3 DNA reads TGTGCCAGCAGTTACACCTATGCAACTAATGAAAAACTGTTTTTT. It encodes CASSYTYATNEKLFF.

This rearrangement joins TRBV4-1 to TRBJ2-7; the D is unclear. Germline V gives CDR1 MGHRA, CDR2 YSYEKL. This CDR3 has 14 residues. The V end was cut by 0 bases, the J end by 3 bases, with 9 bases between. CDR3 bases: TGCGCCAGCAGCCAAGATCCGGTAAACTACGAGCAGTACTTC. Protein: CASSQDPVNYEQYF.

V and J are TRBV2 and TRBJ2-6; D ambiguous. The V end was cut by 4 bases, the J end by 0 bases, with 4 bases between. This CDR3 has 14 residues. Looked up from germline, CDR1 is SNHLY and CDR2 is FYNNEI. The CDR3 is CASSAGSGANVLTF. In DNA, the CDR3 is TGTGCCAGCAGTGCGGGCTCTGGGGCCAACGTCCTGACTTTC.

The CDR3 spells CASSQGGRPQETQYF. In DNA form, the CDR3 reads TGTGCCAGCAGCCAAGGGGGCAGGCCCCAAGAGACCCAGTACTTC. The V gene is TRBV14, the J gene TRBJ2-5, with D perhaps TRBD1 (5 bases). CDR1 and CDR2 from the germline V gene are SGHDN and FVKESK. Trimming shortened V by 1 base and J by 1 base, and 10 bases separated the two germline ends. The CDR3 covers 15 residues.

The rearrangement uses TRBV7-6 and TRBJ1-1; D possibly corresponds to TRBD1 (6 bases). V was trimmed by 5 bases and J by 9 bases, leaving 16 bases between them. Per germline, CDR1 SGHVS and CDR2 FNYEAQ. This CDR3 contains 13 residues. CDR3 in DNA: TGTGCCAGCAGCCTCGGGACGTGGGGGCAAGCTTTCTTT. Residues: CASSLGTWGQAFF.

V and J are TRBV4-1 and TRBJ2-7; D possibly corresponds to TRBD1 (6 bases). Germline V gene sequence: CDR1 MGHRA, CDR2 YSYEKL. The CDR3 length is 14 residues. V was shortened by 1 base and J by 4 bases, with 11 bases between the two germline ends. The CDR3 sequence: CASSQAAQGYEQYF. The CDR3 DNA reads as TGCGCCAGCAGCCAAGCCGCACAGGGTTACGAGCAGTACTTC.

The chain has TRBV4-3 and TRBJ2-1; no definite D call. The CDR3 sequence is 14 residues long. Per the germline V gene, CDR1 is LGHNA and CDR2 is YSLEER. Trimming removed 0 bases at V and 9 bases at J, with 12 bases between. The CDR3 reads CASSQDPQSSEQFF. In nucleotides, the CDR3 is TGCGCCAGCAGCCAAGACCCCCAAAGCAGTGAGCAGTTCTTC.

The gene calls are TRBV4-2 and TRBJ2-3; 11 bases are a match to TRBD2. In germline, CDR1 is LGHNA, CDR2 YNFKEQ. The length of the CDR3 is 21 residues. V dropped 0 bases and J dropped 0; count of bases not matched to a gene: 14. The CDR3 sequence: CASSQDIASGGLPTSTDTQYF. DNA for the CDR3: TGTGCCAGCAGCCAAGATATCGCTAGCGGGGGGCTACCGACTAGCACAGATACGCAGTATTTT.

This chain connects TRBV6-6 to TRBJ2-1, with TRBD2 as a possible D gene (5 bases). V dropped 2 bases and J dropped 6 bases, with 8 bases sitting between them. The CDR3 contains 13 residues. Germline CDR1 is MNHNY and CDR2 is SVGAGI (reference sequence). The CDR3 coding sequence is TGTGCCAGCAGTTACGTCGGGATCAATGAGCAGTTCTTC. This codes for CASSYVGINEQFF.